This entry lists 20 T cell receptor beta chains sequenced from one sample in a study of T cell changes during pregnancy in multiple sclerosis. Method: immunoSEQ multiplex PCR; TCRdb's copy keeps in-frame clones and lacks some. This table has tens of thousands of clones, approximately 86% appearing once. Sequenced here: CD8+ T cells from peripheral blood mononuclear cells, sampled in the first trimester of pregnancy. The receptors derive from a female donor in good health, enrolled as a control in a pregnancy study.

This clone is medium-sized (0.01 to 0.1%) by share. The V call is TRBV19, the J call TRBJ2-7, with 10 nucleotides matching TRBD1. J was trimmed by 4 bases and V by 6 bases; bases with no gene match: 6. The CDR3 extends over 14 amino acids. The V gene's germline CDR1 is LNHDA and CDR2 SQIVND (reference sequence). The CDR3 region is CASSYGTGDYEQYF. The CDR3 nucleotides read TGTGCCAGTAGCTACGGGACAGGGGATTACGAGCAGTACTTC.

J is TRBJ1-1 and V is TRBV7-9; no clear D. Trimming took off 2 bases at V and 1 base at J, with 5 bases between the two ends. Germline CDR1 reads SEHNR; CDR2 reads FQNEAQ (reference sequence). CDR3 length: 13 amino acids. The CDR3 is CASSLTRNTEAFF. The DNA for the CDR3 is TGTGCCAGCAGCTTAACACGGAACACTGAAGCTTTCTTT.

The genes are TRBV4-3 and TRBJ2-7; D gene ambiguous. Germline CDR1 reads LGHNA; CDR2 reads YSLEER. CDR3 length equals 13 residues. Between the trimmed V and J ends, which lost 1 base and 0 bases, there was a span of 4 bases. The CDR3 region is CASSQGRSYEQYF. As DNA, the CDR3 is TGCGCCAGCAGCCAAGGTCGCTCCTACGAGCAGTACTTC.

The chain employs TRBV4-1 and TRBJ2-1; 12 positions match TRBD2. V lost 1 base to trimming and J lost 9 bases; unmatched junction nucleotides: 7. Germline V gene sequence: CDR1 MGHRA, CDR2 YSYEKL. This CDR3 comprises 16 residues. CDR3 amino acids: CASSQVLAGGQGEQFF. Written as DNA, the CDR3 is TGCGCCAGCAGCCAAGTTCTAGCGGGGGGGCAGGGTGAGCAGTTCTTC.

This chain links TRBV6-1 with TRBJ1-3, with D perhaps matching TRBD1 (6 bases). The CDR3 spans 16 residues. The germline V and J ends were trimmed by 2 bases and 0 bases, with 11 bases remaining between them. CDR1 is MNHNS, CDR2 SASEGT, per germline. The CDR3 loop is CASSESQGGSGNTIYF. As DNA, the CDR3 is TGTGCCAGCAGTGAATCACAGGGCGGCTCTGGAAACACCATATATTTT.

This rearrangement joins TRBV6-6 to TRBJ2-1, with a possible D match to TRBD2 (6 bases). Germline V gene lookup returns CDR1 MNHNY and CDR2 SVGAGI (reference sequence). The CDR3 has 12 residues. V shed 7 bases and J shed 7 bases, with 11 bases lying between them. The CDR3 DNA reads TGTGCCAGCACGGACCGGGGGAATGAGCAGTTCTTC. Protein product: CASTDRGNEQFF.

The chain links TRBV7-9 to TRBJ2-2; 10 bases fit TRBD2. Germline CDR1 is SEHNR and CDR2 is FQNEAQ (reference sequence). V lost 7 bases, J lost 6 bases, and 8 bases stayed unmatched. The CDR3 is 15 residues long. CDR3 amino acids: CASTRVAGGPGELFF. The DNA of the CDR3 is TGTGCCAGCACCCGGGTAGCGGGGGGACCCGGGGAGCTGTTTTTT.

The rearrangement uses TRBV21-1 and TRBJ2-7; TRBD2, the D gene given by the table, was not confirmed from the DNA. TRBV21-1 is flagged as a pseudogene. The CDR3 is made up of 14 amino acids. CDR3 loop: CASSKVSGPYEQYF. The CDR3 nucleotides read TGTGCCAGCAGCAAAGTTAGCGGTCCCTACGAGCAGTACTTC.

The V gene is TRBV12-2, the J gene TRBJ2-4; the D call in the table, TRBD2, was not verified against the DNA. TRBV12-2 is tagged as a pseudogene. The CDR3 runs 19 residues. CDR3 nucleotides: TGTGCAAGTCGCTTAGGGACTAGCGGGGGTGTTCTAGCCAAAAACATTCAGTACTTC. Translated, it gives CASRLGTSGGVLAKNIQYF.

The chain is built from TRBV27 and TRBJ1-2, with D possibly matching TRBD1 (6 bases). Germline-derived CDR1 and CDR2 are MNHEY and SMNVEV (reference sequence). The CDR3 extends over 16 amino acids. V lost 4 bases to trimming and J lost 0 bases, with 15 bases between them. In DNA, the CDR3 is TGTGCCAGCAGTTCTATGTGGACAGAAACTAACTATGGCTACACCTTC. Its translation: CASSSMWTETNYGYTF.

This chain joins TRBV28 and TRBJ2-7; 13 bases line up with TRBD2. CDR1 and CDR2 from the germline V gene are MDHEN and SYDVKM. The trim removed 8 bases at V and 6 bases at J, leaving 1 base unmatched. This CDR3 has 12 residues. The CDR3 DNA reads as TGTGCCAGCGGACTAGCGGGAGCCGAGCAGTACTTC. It codes for CASGLAGAEQYF.

This clone occurred a few times. The chain employs TRBV4-2 and TRBJ2-7; D might be TRBD1 (5 bases). V lost 0 bases and J 0 bases, leaving 6 bases between the germline ends. The CDR3 spans 14 residues. Germline lookup yields CDR1 LGHNA and CDR2 YNFKEQ. CDR3: CASSQDDSSYEQYF. The CDR3 DNA reads TGTGCCAGCAGCCAAGACGACAGCTCCTACGAGCAGTACTTC.

The chain employs TRBV27 and TRBJ2-7, with a tentative D call TRBD1 (6 bases). CDR1 and CDR2 (germline): MNHEY, SMNVEV (reference sequence). V lost 4 bases and J lost 3, with 10 bases in between. The CDR3 has 13 residues. As DNA, the CDR3 is TGTGCCAGCAGTTATGCACAGGGCTACGAGCAGTACTTC. It translates to CASSYAQGYEQYF.

The V gene is TRBV27, the J gene TRBJ1-1; 7 nucleotides match TRBD1. This CDR3 is built from 13 residues. The germline CDR1 and CDR2 sequences are MNHEY and SMNVEV (reference sequence). The trim removed 5 bases at V and 4 bases at J, leaving 4 bases unmatched. The CDR3, as DNA: TGTGCCAGCAGTCCATCAGGGGGCACTGAAGCTTTCTTT. This encodes CASSPSGGTEAFF.

The rearrangement joins TRBV2 to TRBJ2-1; D is possibly TRBD2 (5 bases). Germline CDR1 is SNHLY and CDR2 is FYNNEI. The length of the CDR3 is 15 residues. The germline V and J ends were trimmed by 7 bases and 5 bases, with 18 bases remaining between them. CDR3 coding DNA: TGTGCCAGCAACCGATGGGTAGCGAGCAACAATGAGCAGTTCTTC. Its protein is CASNRWVASNNEQFF.

This clone was recorded once. The genes are TRBV5-1 and TRBJ2-1; unclear D gene. With 7 bases removed from V and 5 bases from J, the gap between germline ends came to 16 bases. The CDR3 is 14 amino acids. Germline V gene data show CDR1 as SGHRS and CDR2 as YFSETQ. The CDR3 loop reads CASYTSGPHNEQFF. The CDR3, as DNA: TGCGCCAGCTATACCTCTGGGCCCCACAATGAGCAGTTCTTC.

CDR3 DNA sequence: TGCGCCAGCAGCTGGACAGGGGGCAATCAGCCCCAGCATTTT. As protein: CASSWTGGNQPQHF. The gene calls are TRBV5-1 and TRBJ1-5; 9 bases are a match to TRBD1. The CDR3 totals 14 residues. CDR1 is SGHRS and CDR2 is YFSETQ in the germline V gene. J lost 2 bases, V lost 3 bases, and 0 bases had no gene match. The full variable domain, its missing parts supplied by reference TRBV5-1 and TRBJ1-5, is KAGVTQTPRYLIKTRGQQVTLSCSPISGHRSVSWYQQTPGQGLQFLFEYFSETQRNKGNFPGRFSGRQFSNSRSEMNVSTLELGDSALYLCASSWTGGNQPQHFGDGTRLSIL.

V gene TRBV7-3 combines with J gene TRBJ2-7, with a weak D call TRBD2 (5 bases). Germline CDR1 is SGHTA and CDR2 is FQGTGA. Trimming stripped 5 bases from V and 6 bases from J, with 20 bases between. The CDR3 covers 15 residues. The CDR3 spells CASSMTMGPISEQYF. CDR3 sequence (DNA): TGTGCCAGCAGCATGACTATGGGCCCAATTTCCGAGCAGTACTTC. The full variable domain, its missing parts supplied by reference TRBV7-3 and TRBJ2-7, is GAGVSQTPSNKVTEKGKYVELRCDPISGHTALYWYRQSLGQGPEFLIYFQGTGAADDSGLPNDRFFAVRPEGSVSTLKIQRTERGDSAVYLCASSMTMGPISEQYFGPGTRLTVT.

The chain employs TRBV7-9 and TRBJ1-2, with D possibly being TRBD1 (6 bases). The CDR3 has 16 residues. The germline V gene encodes CDR1 SEHNR and CDR2 FQNEAQ (reference sequence). The V gene lost 5 bases and the J gene lost 1 base, with 17 bases spanning the gap. The CDR3 loop reads CASSPGAATLNYGYTF. DNA for the CDR3: TGTGCCAGCAGCCCAGGGGCAGCTACACTTAACTATGGCTACACCTTC.

A word on this clone: The CDR3 does not close with the conserved phenylalanine or tryptophan, likely indicating a read error. The J gene is TRBJ2-7, the V gene TRBV5-4; 7 bases are a match to TRBD2. The CDR3 sequence is 14 residues long. Trimming cost V 2 bases and J 4 bases; bases outside gene matches: 6. Germline CDR1 is SGHNT and CDR2 is YYREEE (reference sequence). As DNA, the CDR3 is TGTGCCAGCAGCTTAACGGGACTACCATACGAGCAGTACCTC. Protein product: CASSLTGLPYEQYL.